This TCR beta chain was sequenced in a study of identical twins (dated by TCRdb to the mid-2010s). About the study as a whole: To test whether fetal clonotypes persist, the study used deep sequencing on TCR alpha and beta repertoires from monozygotic twins, unrelated adults of various ages, and cord blood. To rule out contamination, replicate twin experiments were performed at different times with different library preparation protocols.

Paper-wide results and their limitations: Because the same donors could not be followed over many years, the conclusions depended on cross-sectional statistical analysis. Abundant cord blood beta clonotypes had fewer insertions, young adult naive repertoires showed a similar but weaker trend, and memory repertoires showed no such trend. Zero-insertion analyses could be partly confounded by invariant T cells such as MAIT and iNKT, though diverse VJ usage argued against such confounding for most clonotypes. Excess twin sharing in beta out-of-frame sequences was weaker because fewer shared sequences lowered the signal-to-noise ratio. Compared with coincidental sharing between unrelated individuals, out-of-frame TCR alpha sequences shared between twins showed an excess of sequences with low generation probability. In monozygotic twins, recombination models systematically underestimated out-of-frame TCR alpha sharing, but the models matched the sharing seen between unrelated individuals.

Of note for this clonotype: This clone's antigen is unknown. No much larger clonotype is one base removed from it; base qualities were not supplied.

The CDR3 runs 15 amino acids, cysteine and phenylalanine included. CDR3 DNA only is kept here, 45 bases in frame from base 1. Per the germline V gene, SGHDN is the CDR1 and FVKESK is the CDR2. The method was 5' RACE. The data were produced on an Illumina HiSeq 2000. A universal primer binding site was introduced by template switching, and a unique molecular identifier was present in the final cDNA, enabling accurate counting of TCR cDNA molecules. Specific primers in the conserved constant-segment region were used to synthesize first-strand cDNA for TCR alpha and beta chains. To control for contamination, every cDNA library carried two barcodes: a SMART-Mk sample barcode plus Illumina barcodes. TruSeq adapter sequences and Illumina sample barcodes were added in two successive PCR steps. TCR alpha and beta cDNA libraries were sequenced on the Illumina HiSeq platform with custom primers. Concerning the study's data processing: Unique molecular identifiers were extracted from raw reads with MiGEC, and CDR3 positions were determined with MiXCR. Recombination models were inferred per individual with the repgenHMM and IGoR tools using an EM algorithm. Shared clonotypes were analyzed with the tcR package in R, and sharing was normalized by the product of cloneset sizes. To study raw recombination free of thymic and clonal selection effects, out-of-frame nonproductive sequences were analyzed. The public reads were reanalyzed by TCRdb: fastp trimming at Q25, MiXCR alignment, in-frame beta chains only. Rows merge per CDR3 protein into single entries with the most common DNA and genes. The V and J calls were not made by the authors but by TCRdb's processing. The table for this sample lists 1.5 million to 2 million distinct CDR3 sequences; around 33% of them were counted only once. About 0.3% of the sample is held by the ten biggest clonotypes.

Only healthy Caucasian donors were included. This clonotype originated in a newborn girl in good health. Recombination joined TRBV14 with TRBJ2-1; the D gene is perhaps TRBD1, on 6 matching bases. The J call is in doubt because the DNA end fits TRBJ2-7 better. The specimen was cord blood. The nucleotide sequence reads TGTGCCAGCAGGAAAGCGGCAGGGGAATACAATGAGCAGTACTTC. This translates into CASRKAAGEYNEQYF.